A single TCR beta chain is shown here with its context. Antigen: not known. Specified time point: persistent/refractory GD, antithyroid drugs over 5 years with positive TRAb. The TCR library was made from RNA that had been extracted from PBMCs in TRIzol. From each patient, roughly 10 milliliters of peripheral blood was drawn and collected into an EDTA anticoagulant tube. This entry comes from a study of regulatory T cells in long-lasting Graves disease. Study background: Over 5 years on antithyroid drugs plus positive TSH receptor antibodies marked Graves' disease as persistent.

Study outcomes and limitations: The study found TRBV28, TRBJ1-2 and TRBJ2-5 favored in persistent disease.

Germline CDR1 reads WNHNN; CDR2 reads SYGVQD (reference sequence). The CDR3 runs to 13 residues. V dropped 8 bases and J dropped 3 bases, with 14 bases sitting between them. Arm-PCR of CDR3 regions with iRepertoire HTBI primers generated TCR beta libraries. MiXCR was run by TCRdb on the multiplex PCR reads, yielding one entry per CDR3 protein. The sample shows roughly 700,000 distinct CDR3 sequences, roughly 30% of them seen only once. The V gene is TRBV10-1, the J gene TRBJ2-7, with D possibly being TRBD2 (6 bases). The material was peripheral blood mononuclear cells (PBMCs), obtained when the disease was refractory, from a patient treated with antithyroid drugs. This sequence originates from a female donor with Graves disease. CDR3 residues: CASGGSVGYEQYF. DNA for the CDR3: TGCGCCAGCGGGGGGTCGGTTGGCTACGAGCAGTACTTC.